The clone carrying this T cell receptor (beta chain) came up a few times. Its antigen is unknown. TCRdb itself ran the reads through MiXCR, one entry per CDR3 protein. The data show about 100,000 distinct CDR3 sequences, roughly 39% seen once. This record comes from a study of T cell repertoires in cytomegalovirus infection. Regarding the study as a whole: HLA-C-restricted CMV-specific TCR beta clonotypes were dominant in the ex vivo response. Based on cumulative public TCR beta family frequency, carriers of CMV plus the relevant HLA were identified.

The V end was cut by 6 bases, the J end by 5 bases, with 16 bases between. Per the germline V gene, CDR1 is LNHDA and CDR2 is SQIVND (reference sequence). This CDR3 contains 14 residues. The sequence was collected from a human donor in good health (CMV status not recorded). Some clones in this sample may be carry-over from other donors' samples. The specimen comprised CD8+ T cells from cultured PBMCs, sampled from culture after CMV antigen stimulation. The chain couples TRBV19 to TRBJ1-2, with D possibly being TRBD1 (5 bases). DNA for the CDR3: TGTGCCAGTAGCCCCACCGGTGGGGGATATGGCTACACCTTC. Translation gives CASSPTGGGYGYTF.